The entry that follows covers one T cell receptor (beta chain) sequence. Its antigen is currently unknown. V lost 6 bases, J lost 2 bases, and 6 bases stayed unmatched. The CDR3 totals 14 residues. The germline V gene has CDR1 DFQATT and CDR2 SNEGSKA (reference sequence). cDNA carried unique molecular identifiers, and a universal primer site was added by template switching. TCRdb called the 5' RACE reads again in MiXCR, with one record for every CDR3 protein. The sample has around 480,000 distinct CDR3 sequences, approximately 15% seen once; the top ten hold approximately 0.52%. This record belongs to a study of identical twins. Regarding the study as a whole: There is a chance that invariant MAIT and iNKT cells partially muddied zero-insertion analyses. Insertions were reduced in abundant cord blood beta clonotypes but not in memory repertoires.

These same data were also listed under a study on yellow fever vaccine responses in identical twins.

Sequenced input: CD4+ T cells sorted from blood. This receptor was taken from a woman between 18 and 30 years old in good health. The rearrangement links TRBV20-1 to TRBJ2-7, with TRBD1 identical over 11 bases. CDR3 DNA: TGCAGTGCGACGGGACAGGGGGGTCCCTACGAGCAGTACTTC. Translation: CSATGQGGPYEQYF.